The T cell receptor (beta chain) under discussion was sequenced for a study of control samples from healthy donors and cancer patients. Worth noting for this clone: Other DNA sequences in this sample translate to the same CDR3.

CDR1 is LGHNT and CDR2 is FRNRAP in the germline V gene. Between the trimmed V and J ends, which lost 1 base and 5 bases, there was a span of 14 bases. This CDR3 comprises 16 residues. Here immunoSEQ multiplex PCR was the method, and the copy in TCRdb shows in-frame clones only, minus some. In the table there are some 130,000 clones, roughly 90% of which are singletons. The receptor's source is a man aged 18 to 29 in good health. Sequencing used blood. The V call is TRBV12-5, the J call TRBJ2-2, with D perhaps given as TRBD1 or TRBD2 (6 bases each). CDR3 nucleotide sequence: TGTGCTAGTGGTTTGGGGGGGCTCGCGGGGACCGGGGAGCTGTTTTTT. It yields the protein CASGLGGLAGTGELFF.